A selection of T cell receptor beta chains follows, all from one sample in a study of blood T cell repertoires in COVID-19. The repertoire was sequenced with immunoSEQ multiplex PCR; TCRdb's copy has only in-frame clones and lacks some. This table holds 150,000 to 200,000 clones, 74% found once. Sample: peripheral blood. Receptors originate from a woman older than 75 with acute or convalescent COVID-19. CDR3s include the opening cysteine and the closing phenylalanine or tryptophan. A D gene is named only where the DNA matches it firmly. Part of the rows lack a size; the others show once, few, many or a class for expanded clones.

size: .; J: TRBJ2-1; D: .; V: TRBV3-1/TRBV3-2; DNA: TGTGCCAGCAGCTGGGGCGACCCAACATACAATGAGCAGTTCTTC; CDR3: CASSWGDPTYNEQFF
size: .; J: TRBJ1-4; D: .; V: TRBV19; DNA: TGTGCCAGTAGTATTGGCGGCCCAGGGGAAAAACTGTTTTTT; CDR3: CASSIGGPGEKLFF
size: .; J: TRBJ2-2; D: TRBD1; V: TRBV6-1; DNA: TGTGCCAGCAGTGGAACGGGGACAGGCCGACACACCGGGGAGCTGTTTTTT; CDR3: CASSGTGTGRHTGELFF
size: .; J: TRBJ1-1; D: .; V: TRBV18; DNA: TGTGCCAGCTCACCAGGGGGAGGGATGGATACTGAAGCTTTCTTT; CDR3: CASSPGGGMDTEAFF
size: .; J: TRBJ2-5; D: TRBD1; V: TRBV29-1; DNA: TGCAGCGTCGGCGGACAGGGGGGTGTGGAGACCCAGTACTTC; CDR3: CSVGGQGGVETQYF
size: .; J: TRBJ1-2; D: .; V: TRBV29-1; DNA: TGCAGCGTTGCGGGGACACTCCATAAAGGCTACACCTTC; CDR3: CSVAGTLHKGYTF
size: .; J: TRBJ1-2; D: TRBD1; V: TRBV19; DNA: TGTGCCAGTGGGGACAGGGCTAACTATGGCTACACCTTC; CDR3: CASGDRANYGYTF
size: .; J: TRBJ2-7; D: TRBD1; V: TRBV5-5; DNA: TGTGCCAGCAGCTTGCTAGGGGGACAGGGGAGGACCTACGAGCAGTACTTC; CDR3: CASSLLGGQGRTYEQYF
size: .; J: TRBJ2-3; D: .; V: TRBV9; DNA: TGTGCCAGCAGCGTAGTCGGGAGCGGAGATACGCAGTATTTT; CDR3: CASSVVGSGDTQYF
size: few; J: TRBJ1-2; D: .; V: TRBV28; DNA: TGTGCCAGCAGTTTATCGAGTCAGGGGCCTGGCTACACCTTC; CDR3: CASSLSSQGPGYTF
size: .; J: TRBJ2-3; D: .; V: TRBV18; DNA: TGTGCCAGCTCTATGGACAGTTCTTCAGATACGCAGTATTTT; CDR3: CASSMDSSSDTQYF
size: .; J: TRBJ1-2; D: .; V: TRBV27; DNA: TGTGCCAGCAGTATGGGACATAATAACTATGGCTACACCTTC; CDR3: CASSMGHNNYGYTF
size: .; J: TRBJ2-1; D: .; V: TRBV5-4; DNA: TGTGCCAGCAGCTTGTCTCTCGGGAGCTCCTACAATGAGCAGTTCTTC; CDR3: CASSLSLGSSYNEQFF
size: once; J: TRBJ2-2; D: .; V: TRBV5-4; DNA: TGTGCCAGCAGCTTTCCCGGGTCCAACACCGGGGAGCTGTTTTTT; CDR3: CASSFPGSNTGELFF
size: .; J: TRBJ1-2; D: TRBD1; V: TRBV9; DNA: TGTGCCAGCAGCGTAGGGGGACAGGGGGTTATTGGCTACACCTTC; CDR3: CASSVGGQGVIGYTF
size: few; J: TRBJ1-4; D: .; V: TRBV9; DNA: TGTGCCAGCAGCCCCACAGGGACTAATGAAAAACTGTTTTTT; CDR3: CASSPTGTNEKLFF
size: .; J: TRBJ1-1; D: .; V: TRBV3-1/TRBV3-2; DNA: TGTGCCAGCAGCCAAGGGTGGGGGGGAGACACTGAAGCTTTCTTT; CDR3: CASSQGWGGDTEAFF
size: few; J: TRBJ2-5; D: TRBD2; V: TRBV28; DNA: TGTGCCAGCAGCCGACCGGGACTAGCGGAAGAGACCCAGTACTTC; CDR3: CASSRPGLAEETQYF
size: .; J: TRBJ1-2; D: .; V: TRBV6-5; DNA: TGTGCCAGCACCGGACAAAGATATGGCTACACCTTC; CDR3: CASTGQRYGYTF
size: .; J: TRBJ1-3; D: TRBD1; V: TRBV7-2; DNA: TGTGCCAGCAGTTTACAGGGGGCCGCTGGAAACACCATATATTTT; CDR3: CASSLQGAAGNTIYF
size: .; J: TRBJ2-7; D: TRBD2; V: TRBV30; DNA: TGTGCCTGGGGCCGGGGGGACTACGAGCAGTACTTC; CDR3: CAWGRGDYEQYF
size: few; J: TRBJ1-3; D: .; V: TRBV3-1/TRBV3-2; DNA: TGTGCCAGCAGCCGTGGCCGTGGAGGTTCTGGAAACACCATATATTTT; CDR3: CASSRGRGGSGNTIYF
size: .; J: TRBJ2-1; D: TRBD1; V: TRBV5-4; DNA: TGTGCCAGCAGACAAGGGACAGACTCCTACAATGAGCAGTTCTTC; CDR3: CASRQGTDSYNEQFF
size: .; J: TRBJ2-7; D: TRBD1; V: TRBV5-5; DNA: TGTGCCAGCGCCCCCGGGACAGGGGCCTCCTACTACGAGCAGTACTTC; CDR3: CASAPGTGASYYEQYF
size: .; J: TRBJ1-1; D: .; V: TRBV6-5; DNA: TGTGCCAGCAGTTACTCGGGGGCGCGGGTTAGCACTGAAGCTTTCTTT; CDR3: CASSYSGARVSTEAFF
size: .; J: TRBJ2-1; D: .; V: TRBV27; DNA: TGTGCCAGCTTGGACTTCGACTACAATGAGCAGTTCTTC; CDR3: CASLDFDYNEQFF
size: .; J: TRBJ2-7; D: TRBD1; V: TRBV4-1; DNA: TGCGCCAGCAGCCAGGACCCGGGACAGGGGTTGGCCCCCTACGAGCAGTACTTC; CDR3: CASSQDPGQGLAPYEQYF
size: .; J: TRBJ2-2; D: .; V: TRBV18; DNA: TGTGCCAGCTCGCGGACAGACCCGAACACCGGGGAGCTGTTTTTT; CDR3: CASSRTDPNTGELFF
size: few; J: TRBJ2-3; D: TRBD1; V: TRBV15; DNA: TGTGCCACCAGCAGAGATTCTGGGGGACAGGGTAGAGATACGCAGTATTTT; CDR3: CATSRDSGGQGRDTQYF
size: .; J: TRBJ2-3; D: .; V: TRBV19; DNA: TGTGCCAGTAGTATAGAGGGGCCTATTAGCGGACTTAGCACAGATACGCAGTATTTT; CDR3: CASSIEGPISGLSTDTQYF
size: .; J: TRBJ1-4; D: TRBD1; V: TRBV2; DNA: TGTGCCAGCAGTGATCGACAGGGCTTTAATGAAAAACTGTTTTTT; CDR3: CASSDRQGFNEKLFF
size: few; J: TRBJ2-2; D: .; V: TRBV14; DNA: TGTGCCAGCAGCCAAACTTCACCGGGGAAGCTGTTTTTT; CDR3: CASSQTSPGKLFF
size: once; J: TRBJ1-5; D: TRBD1; V: TRBV28; DNA: TGTGCCAGCAGTCCTCCTTACGGGGCTCAGGGGGGATACAATCAGCCCCAGCATTTT; CDR3: CASSPPYGAQGGYNQPQHF
size: once; J: TRBJ1-1; D: .; V: TRBV19; DNA: TGTGCCAGTGGCGGAGTTACTGCTTTCTTT; CDR3: CASGGVTAFF
size: few; J: TRBJ2-2; D: .; V: TRBV12-3/TRBV12-4; DNA: TGTGCCAGCAGTCCAGGGACAACCGGGGAGCTGTTTTTT; CDR3: CASSPGTTGELFF
size: .; J: TRBJ1-1; D: TRBD1; V: TRBV11-3; DNA: TGTGCCAGCAGCCCAGGACAGGGGGGGACTGAAGCTTTCTTT; CDR3: CASSPGQGGTEAFF
size: .; J: TRBJ2-2; D: TRBD2; V: TRBV18; DNA: TGTGCCAGCTCACCACCTTCGACTAGCGGCACCGGGGAGCTGTTTTTT; CDR3: CASSPPSTSGTGELFF
size: .; J: TRBJ1-5; D: .; V: TRBV27; DNA: TGTGCCAGCAGTTCTTGGTCAGTCAATCAGCCCCAGCATTTT; CDR3: CASSSWSVNQPQHF
size: once; J: TRBJ2-6; D: .; V: TRBV6-5; DNA: TGTGCCATAACTCCAGGGACTGGGGCCAACGTCCTGACTTTC; CDR3: CAITPGTGANVLTF
size: .; J: TRBJ2-1; D: TRBD2; V: TRBV5-4; DNA: TGTGCCAGCAGCCCGGGGGGGTGGGGCAATGAGCAGTTCTTC; CDR3: CASSPGGWGNEQFF
size: .; J: TRBJ2-3; D: .; V: TRBV7-3; DNA: TGTGCCAGCAGCAAAATTTACACAGATACGCAGTATTTT; CDR3: CASSKIYTDTQYF